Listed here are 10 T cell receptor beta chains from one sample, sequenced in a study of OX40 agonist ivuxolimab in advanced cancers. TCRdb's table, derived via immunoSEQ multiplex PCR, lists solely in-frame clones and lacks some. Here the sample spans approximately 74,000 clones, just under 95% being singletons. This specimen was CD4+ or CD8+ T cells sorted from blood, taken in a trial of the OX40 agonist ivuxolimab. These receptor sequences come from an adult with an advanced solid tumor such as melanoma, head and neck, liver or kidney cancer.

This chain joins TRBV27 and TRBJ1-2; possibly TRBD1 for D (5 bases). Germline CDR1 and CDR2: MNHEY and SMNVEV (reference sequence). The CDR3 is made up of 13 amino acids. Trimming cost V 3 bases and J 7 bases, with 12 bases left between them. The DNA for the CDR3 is TGTGCCAGCAGTTTCTTCAGGGAGAGTGGCTACACCTTC. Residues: CASSFFRESGYTF.

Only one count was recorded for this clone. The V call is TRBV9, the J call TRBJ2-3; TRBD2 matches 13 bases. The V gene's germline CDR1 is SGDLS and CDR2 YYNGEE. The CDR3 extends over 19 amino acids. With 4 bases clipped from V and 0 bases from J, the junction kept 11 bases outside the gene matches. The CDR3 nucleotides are TGTGCCAGCAGCACGACTAGCGGGAGGTTTCTTGGGAGCACAGATACGCAGTATTTT. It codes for CASSTTSGRFLGSTDTQYF.

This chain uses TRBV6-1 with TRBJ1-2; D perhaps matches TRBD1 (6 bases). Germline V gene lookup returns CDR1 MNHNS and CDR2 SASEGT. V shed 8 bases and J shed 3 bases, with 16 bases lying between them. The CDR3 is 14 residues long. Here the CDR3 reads CASSTGRRDYGYTF. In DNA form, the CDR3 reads TGTGCCAGCTCCACAGGGCGGAGGGACTATGGCTACACCTTC.

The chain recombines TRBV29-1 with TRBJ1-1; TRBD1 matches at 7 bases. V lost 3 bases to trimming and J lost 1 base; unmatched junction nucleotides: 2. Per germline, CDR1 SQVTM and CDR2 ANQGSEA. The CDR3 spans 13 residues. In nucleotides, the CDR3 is TGCAGCGTTGAGGCAGGGGGGAACACTGAAGCTTTCTTT. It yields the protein CSVEAGGNTEAFF.

In DNA, the CDR3 is TGTGCCACCACCCCGAAGAGCGGGGCAACCTACGAGCAGTACTTC. Translation: CATTPKSGATYEQYF. The chain carries TRBV19 and TRBJ2-7; 7 nucleotides align to TRBD2. This CDR3 is built from 15 residues. The V gene's germline CDR1 is LNHDA and CDR2 SQIVND (reference sequence). V dropped 10 bases and J dropped 2; count of bases not matched to a gene: 14.

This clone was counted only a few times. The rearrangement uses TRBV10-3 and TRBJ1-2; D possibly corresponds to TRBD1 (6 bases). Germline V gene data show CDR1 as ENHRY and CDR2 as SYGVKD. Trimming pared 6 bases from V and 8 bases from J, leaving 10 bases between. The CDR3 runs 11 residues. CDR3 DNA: TGTGCCATCAGGGCAGGGGAAGGCTACACCTTC. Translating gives CAIRAGEGYTF.

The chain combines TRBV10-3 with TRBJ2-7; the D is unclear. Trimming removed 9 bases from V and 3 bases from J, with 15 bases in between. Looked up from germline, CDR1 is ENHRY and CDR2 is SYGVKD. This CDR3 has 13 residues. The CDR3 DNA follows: TGTGCCATGGGCTCCGATCCAGTCTACGAGCAGTACTTC. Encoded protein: CAMGSDPVYEQYF.

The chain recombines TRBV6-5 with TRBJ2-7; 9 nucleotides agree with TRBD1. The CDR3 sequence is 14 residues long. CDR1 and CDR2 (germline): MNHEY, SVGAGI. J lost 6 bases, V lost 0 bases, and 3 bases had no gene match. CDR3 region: CASSYSGTGFEQYF. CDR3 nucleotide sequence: TGTGCCAGCAGTTACTCGGGGACAGGGTTCGAGCAGTACTTC.

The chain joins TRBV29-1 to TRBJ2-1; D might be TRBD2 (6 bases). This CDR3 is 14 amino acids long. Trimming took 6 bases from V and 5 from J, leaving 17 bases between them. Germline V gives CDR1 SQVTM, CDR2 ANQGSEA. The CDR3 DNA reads TGCAGCGTCTCGCGGGTTAGCGGAGACAATGAGCAGTTCTTC. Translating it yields CSVSRVSGDNEQFF.

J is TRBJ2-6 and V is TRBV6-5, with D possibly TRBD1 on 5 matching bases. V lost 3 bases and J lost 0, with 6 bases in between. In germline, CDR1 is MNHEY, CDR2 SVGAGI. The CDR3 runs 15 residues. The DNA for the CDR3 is TGTGCCAGCAGTTATGACAGCTCTGGGGCCAACGTCCTGACTTTC. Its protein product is CASSYDSSGANVLTF.